Each of the 26 T cell receptor beta chains below was sequenced from the same sample in a study of persistence of HIV-infected CD4 T cells. No antigen has been assigned to these receptors. The immunoSEQ assay was version 4, run in survey mode. Here immunoSEQ multiplex PCR was the method, and the copy in TCRdb shows in-frame clones only, minus some. In the table there are around 28,000 clones, 78% of which are singletons. Stimulation used approximately 9.6 ug/mL lysate from CMV-infected fibroblasts. CD40L/CD69 double-negative CD45RO-high memory CD4+ T cells were collected. This specimen was CD4+ T cells sorted from PBMCs after approximately 19-hour stimulation, taken from a patient who received antiretroviral therapy. These receptor sequences come from an adult woman with HIV who was CMV-seropositive.

This clone was observed a few times. The chain is built from TRBV5-4 and TRBJ2-1; D might be TRBD1 or TRBD2, each matching 6 bases. V shed 0 bases and J shed 6 bases, with 13 bases lying between them. The germline CDR1 and CDR2 sequences are SGHNT and YYREEE (reference sequence). CDR3 size: 15 residues. In DNA, the CDR3 is TGTGCCAGCAGCTTGGCCGGGGGCGTAATCAATGAGCAGTTCTTC. Protein sequence: CASSLAGGVINEQFF. Variable domain in full (rest from reference TRBV5-4 and TRBJ2-1): ETGVTQSPTHLIKTRGQQVTLRCSSQSGHNTVSWYQQALGQGPQFIFQYYREEENGRGNFPPRFSGLQFPNYSSELNVNALELDDSALYLCASSLAGGVINEQFFGPGTRLTVL.

This chain links TRBV5-6 with TRBJ1-4; D ambiguous. The CDR3 covers 12 residues. The V and J ends lost 4 bases and 4 bases respectively, with 5 bases between them. Germline CDR1 is SGHDT and CDR2 is YYEEEE. CDR3 sequence reads: CASSQSNEKLFF. CDR3 DNA sequence: TGTGCCAGCAGCCAAAGTAATGAAAAACTGTTTTTT. Together with reference TRBV5-6 and TRBJ1-4, the CDR3 gives the full variable domain: DAGVTQSPTHLIKTRGQQVTLRCSPKSGHDTVSWYQQALGQGPQFIFQYYEEEERQRGNFPDRFSGHQFPNYSSELNVNALLLGDSALYLCASSQSNEKLFFGSGTQLSVL.

V and J are TRBV7-2 and TRBJ2-3; 7 positions agree with TRBD2. The CDR3 contains 14 residues. CDR1 is SGHTA, CDR2 FQGNSA, per germline. Unmatched junction bases numbered 8, after V lost 9 bases and J lost 2 bases. The CDR3 region has the DNA TGTGCCAGTGGACTAGAGCATTACACAGATACGCAGTATTTT. Translated: CASGLEHYTDTQYF.

The chain couples TRBV19 to TRBJ2-6, with D hard to call. Between the trimmed V and J ends, which lost 3 bases and 0 bases, there was a span of 9 bases. This CDR3 spans 16 amino acids. The germline V gene has CDR1 LNHDA and CDR2 SQIVND (reference sequence). The CDR3 loop is CASSIGQASGANVLTF. CDR3 coding DNA: TGTGCCAGTAGTATCGGTCAAGCCTCTGGGGCCAACGTCCTGACTTTC.

A single count supports this clone. V gene TRBV19 combines with J gene TRBJ1-5, with 7 bases that match TRBD1. The J segment lost 8 bases and the V segment lost 6 bases, leaving 10 bases of the junction unmatched. Germline V gene lookup returns CDR1 LNHDA and CDR2 SQIVND (reference sequence). The CDR3 totals 14 residues. CDR3 sequence (DNA): TGTGCCAGTAGAATAACAGGGGTGGGTGAGCCCCAGCATTTT. Translating it yields CASRITGVGEPQHF.

The V gene is TRBV5-1, the J gene TRBJ2-7, with TRBD2 matching over 8 bases. The germline gives CDR1 SGHRS, CDR2 YFSETQ. J gave up 3 bases and V 7 bases, and 12 bases lay outside the gene matches. This CDR3 region has 15 residues. The CDR3 sequence is CASSLVAGGRYEQYF. As DNA, the CDR3 is TGCGCCAGCTCGCTTGTGGCGGGGGGACGCTACGAGCAGTACTTC.

The chain is built from TRBV3-1 (or the pseudogene TRBV3-2) and TRBJ2-4; D may correspond to TRBD1 or TRBD2 (5 bases each). The CDR3 is made up of 15 amino acids. V dropped 1 base and J dropped 6 bases, with 13 bases sitting between them. CDR1 is LGHDT, CDR2 YNNKEL, per germline (reference sequence). CDR3 nucleotides: TGTGCCAGCAGCCAAGTGGGACCTCGTTCAAACATTCAGTACTTC. The encoded protein is CASSQVGPRSNIQYF.

The chain carries TRBV4-1 and TRBJ2-7; 11 bases are a match to TRBD1. Unmatched junction bases numbered 6, after V lost 6 bases and J lost 2 bases. The CDR3 runs 15 residues. Per germline, CDR1 MGHRA and CDR2 YSYEKL. CDR3 DNA: TGCGCCAGCAGTCGGGGGACAGGGGGAACCTACGAGCAGTACGTC. It yields the protein CASSRGTGGTYEQYV.

The chain links TRBV6-1 to TRBJ2-3; a possible D gene is TRBD2 (5 bases). Germline V gives CDR1 MNHNS, CDR2 SASEGT. The V end was cut by 4 bases, the J end by 3 bases, with 23 bases between. This CDR3 region has 18 residues. CDR3 loop: CASSALRFGGEGTDTQYF. The CDR3 nucleotides are TGTGCCAGCAGTGCTCTCCGTTTTGGTGGAGAGGGAACAGATACGCAGTATTTT.

Note on this clone: Other DNA sequences of this sample code for an identical CDR3. V and J are TRBV5-1 and TRBJ2-3; a possible D gene is TRBD2 (6 bases). V was shortened by 0 bases and J by 0 bases, with 8 bases between the two germline ends. CDR3 size: 15 residues. The germline gives CDR1 SGHRS, CDR2 YFSETQ. CDR3 region: CASSLDGTSTDTQYF. The CDR3, as DNA: TGCGCCAGCAGCTTGGACGGGACTAGCACAGATACGCAGTATTTT. Full variable domain (rest looked up from reference TRBV5-1 and TRBJ2-3): KAGVTQTPRYLIKTRGQQVTLSCSPISGHRSVSWYQQTPGQGLQFLFEYFSETQRNKGNFPGRFSGRQFSNSRSEMNVSTLELGDSALYLCASSLDGTSTDTQYFGPGTRLTVL.

Only a few counts were recorded for this clone. V and J are TRBV5-1 and TRBJ2-2, with 8 bases matching TRBD1. V gave up 3 bases and J gave up 0 bases; unmatched junction bases: 4. The CDR3 covers 16 residues. Germline V gives CDR1 SGHRS, CDR2 YFSETQ. DNA of the CDR3: TGCGCCAGCAGCTCCGCAGGGGGCGCGAACACCGGGGAGCTGTTTTTT. Encoded protein: CASSSAGGANTGELFF.

This chain connects TRBV27 to TRBJ1-1; D is undetermined. Germline V gene sequence: CDR1 MNHEY, CDR2 SMNVEV (reference sequence). V was trimmed by 5 bases and J by 1 base, leaving 11 bases between them. CDR3 size: 14 residues. As DNA, the CDR3 is TGTGCCAGCAGTACCCACCAGGCGAACACTGAAGCTTTCTTT. It specifies CASSTHQANTEAFF.

This chain connects TRBV3-1 (or the pseudogene TRBV3-2) to TRBJ2-3, with 8 bases matching TRBD2. J was trimmed by 4 bases and V by 3 bases; bases with no gene match: 3. The CDR3 sequence is 14 residues long. Germline V lookup: CDR1 LGHDT, CDR2 YNNKEL (reference sequence). Here the CDR3 reads CASSQGTRSDTQYF. The CDR3 nucleotides are TGTGCCAGCAGCCAGGGGACTAGATCAGATACGCAGTATTTT.

The V gene is TRBV5-1, the J gene TRBJ2-7; D perhaps matches TRBD2 (7 bases). The germline CDR1 and CDR2 sequences are SGHRS and YFSETQ. Trimming removed 0 bases at V and 3 bases at J, with 13 bases between. The CDR3 contains 15 residues. The DNA for the CDR3 is TGCGCCAGCAGCTTGGAGGGGGAGGGGTTCTACGAGCAGTACTTC. Translated, it gives CASSLEGEGFYEQYF. Drawing the rest from reference TRBV5-1 and TRBJ2-7, the complete variable domain is KAGVTQTPRYLIKTRGQQVTLSCSPISGHRSVSWYQQTPGQGLQFLFEYFSETQRNKGNFPGRFSGRQFSNSRSEMNVSTLELGDSALYLCASSLEGEGFYEQYFGPGTRLTVT.

The V call is TRBV7-3, the J call TRBJ1-1, with a possible D match to TRBD1 (6 bases). CDR3 length: 14 residues. Between the trimmed V and J ends, which lost 4 bases and 1 base, there was a span of 10 bases. Germline CDR1 is SGHTA and CDR2 is FQGTGA. The CDR3 DNA is TGTGCCAGCAGCTGGGGACATTCGAACACTGAAGCTTTCTTT. Its translation is CASSWGHSNTEAFF.

This sequence joins TRBV6-2 or TRBV6-3 and TRBJ1-1; D ambiguous. The V end lost 6 bases, the J end lost 11 bases, and 13 bases lay between the germline ends. Germline loops: CDR1 MNHEY, CDR2 SVGEGT. This CDR3 is 11 amino acids long. CDR3 DNA: TGTGCCAGCAGCCACGGTTCTGCGGCTTTCTTT. It yields the protein CASSHGSAAFF.

J is TRBJ1-2 and V is TRBV19; D gene ambiguous. Germline CDR1 is LNHDA and CDR2 is SQIVND (reference sequence). Trimming removed 5 bases from V and 4 bases from J, with 17 bases in between. The CDR3 is 15 amino acids. CDR3 nucleotide sequence: TGTGCCAGTAGTTTCGGACTCTCGTCGGCCTATGGCTACACCTTC. This codes for CASSFGLSSAYGYTF.

The gene calls are TRBV6-6 and TRBJ1-2; D is unresolved. In germline, CDR1 is MNHNY, CDR2 SVGAGI (reference sequence). The germline V and J ends were trimmed by 11 bases and 1 base, with 11 bases remaining between them. The CDR3 has 12 residues. CDR3 DNA sequence: TGTGCCGGACGGAGCGGTAACTATGGCTACACCTTC. Translated, it gives CAGRSGNYGYTF.

The V and J genes are TRBV4-2 and TRBJ1-2, with 7 bases aligning to TRBD1. CDR3 length: 13 amino acids. Germline-derived CDR1 and CDR2 are LGHNA and YNFKEQ. Trimming removed 3 bases from V and 6 bases from J; junction bases left unmatched: 4. Here the CDR3 DNA reads TGTGCCAGCAGCCACCTCACAGGGGATGGCTACACCTTC. It yields the protein CASSHLTGDGYTF.

This chain connects TRBV2 to TRBJ2-3, with TRBD2 matching 9 bases. Germline assignment: CDR1 SNHLY and CDR2 FYNNEI. The CDR3 is 15 amino acids. The V segment lost 5 bases and the J segment 1 base; nucleotides outside the gene matches: 4. The CDR3 DNA reads TGTGCCAGCAGTAAAAGGACTAGCGGCACAGATACGCAGTATTTT. Translation gives CASSKRTSGTDTQYF. Together with reference TRBV2 and TRBJ2-3, the CDR3 gives the full variable domain: EPEVTQTPSHQVTQMGQEVILRCVPISNHLYFYWYRQILGQKVEFLVSFYNNEISEKSEIFDDQFSVERPDGSNFTLKIRSTKLEDSAMYFCASSKRTSGTDTQYFGPGTRLTVL.

This clone has a single count. The chain has TRBV2 and TRBJ1-4; TRBD1 aligns across 11 bases. The CDR3 contains 15 residues. Trimming at V came to 5 bases and at J to 7 bases, leaving 6 bases not matched to a gene. Germline loops: CDR1 SNHLY, CDR2 FYNNEI. CDR3 in DNA: TGTGCCAGCAGTTGGGGACAGGGGGGCGCTGAAAAACTGTTTTTT. It yields the protein CASSWGQGGAEKLFF.

This clone is termed medium-sized. The chain has TRBV5-1 and TRBJ2-5; D gene ambiguous. Trimming shortened V by 0 bases and J by 2 bases, and 11 bases separated the two germline ends. CDR1 is SGHRS and CDR2 is YFSETQ in the germline V gene. The CDR3 length is 15 residues. In DNA form, the CDR3 reads TGCGCCAGCAGCTTGGATGGCAGACCACAAGAGACCCAGTACTTC. It yields the protein CASSLDGRPQETQYF.

CDR3 residues: CASSELPGRSSYGYTF. The CDR3 coding sequence is TGTGCCAGCAGTGAACTACCTGGGAGGTCCTCTTATGGCTACACCTTC. The chain has TRBV6-1 and TRBJ1-2; no clear D gene. The V end was cut by 2 bases, the J end by 5 bases, with 18 bases between. This CDR3 is built from 16 residues. The germline V gene encodes CDR1 MNHNS and CDR2 SASEGT.

The genes are TRBV4-1 and TRBJ1-1, with TRBD1 as a possible D gene (6 bases). The CDR3 covers 13 residues. V lost 4 bases and J 3 bases, leaving 9 bases between the germline ends. Germline V gene data show CDR1 as MGHRA and CDR2 as YSYEKL. CDR3 bases: TGCGCCAGCAGCCCGGGGGCGGACACTGAAGCTTTCTTT. Encoded protein: CASSPGADTEAFF.

This chain joins TRBV5-6 and TRBJ1-5; perhaps TRBD1 as D (5 bases). This CDR3 is built from 14 residues. Trimming removed 3 bases at V and 4 bases at J, with 11 bases between. The germline V gene encodes CDR1 SGHDT and CDR2 YYEEEE. CDR3 nucleotides: TGTGCCAGCAGCTCCCTCAGGGTAAATCAGCCCCAGCATTTT. This gives the protein CASSSLRVNQPQHF. The full variable domain, rest sourced from reference TRBV5-6 and TRBJ1-5, is DAGVTQSPTHLIKTRGQQVTLRCSPKSGHDTVSWYQQALGQGPQFIFQYYEEEERQRGNFPDRFSGHQFPNYSSELNVNALLLGDSALYLCASSSLRVNQPQHFGDGTRLSIL.

In DNA form, the CDR3 reads TGTGCCAGTAGTACCTCGGACAGGGAAGGCTATGGCTACACCTTC. The encoded protein is CASSTSDREGYGYTF. The chain is built from TRBV19 and TRBJ1-2; 8 bases map to TRBD1. With V trimmed by 4 bases and J by 4 bases, 8 bases remained unmatched. The CDR3 extends over 15 amino acids. Per the germline V gene, CDR1 is LNHDA and CDR2 is SQIVND (reference sequence).